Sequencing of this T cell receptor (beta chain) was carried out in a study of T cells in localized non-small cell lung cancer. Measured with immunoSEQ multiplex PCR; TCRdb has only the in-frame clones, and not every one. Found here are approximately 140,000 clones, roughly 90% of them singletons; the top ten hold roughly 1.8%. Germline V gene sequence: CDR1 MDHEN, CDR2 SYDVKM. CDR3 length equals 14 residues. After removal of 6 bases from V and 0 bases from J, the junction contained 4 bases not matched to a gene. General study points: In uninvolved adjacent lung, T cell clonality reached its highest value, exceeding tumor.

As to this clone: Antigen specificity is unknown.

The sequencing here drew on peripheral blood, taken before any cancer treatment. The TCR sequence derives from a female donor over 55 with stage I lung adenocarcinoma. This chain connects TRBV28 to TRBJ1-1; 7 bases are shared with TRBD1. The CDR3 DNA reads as TGTGCCAGCAGCCGAGGGGGCTTGAACACTGAAGCTTTCTTT. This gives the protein CASSRGGLNTEAFF.